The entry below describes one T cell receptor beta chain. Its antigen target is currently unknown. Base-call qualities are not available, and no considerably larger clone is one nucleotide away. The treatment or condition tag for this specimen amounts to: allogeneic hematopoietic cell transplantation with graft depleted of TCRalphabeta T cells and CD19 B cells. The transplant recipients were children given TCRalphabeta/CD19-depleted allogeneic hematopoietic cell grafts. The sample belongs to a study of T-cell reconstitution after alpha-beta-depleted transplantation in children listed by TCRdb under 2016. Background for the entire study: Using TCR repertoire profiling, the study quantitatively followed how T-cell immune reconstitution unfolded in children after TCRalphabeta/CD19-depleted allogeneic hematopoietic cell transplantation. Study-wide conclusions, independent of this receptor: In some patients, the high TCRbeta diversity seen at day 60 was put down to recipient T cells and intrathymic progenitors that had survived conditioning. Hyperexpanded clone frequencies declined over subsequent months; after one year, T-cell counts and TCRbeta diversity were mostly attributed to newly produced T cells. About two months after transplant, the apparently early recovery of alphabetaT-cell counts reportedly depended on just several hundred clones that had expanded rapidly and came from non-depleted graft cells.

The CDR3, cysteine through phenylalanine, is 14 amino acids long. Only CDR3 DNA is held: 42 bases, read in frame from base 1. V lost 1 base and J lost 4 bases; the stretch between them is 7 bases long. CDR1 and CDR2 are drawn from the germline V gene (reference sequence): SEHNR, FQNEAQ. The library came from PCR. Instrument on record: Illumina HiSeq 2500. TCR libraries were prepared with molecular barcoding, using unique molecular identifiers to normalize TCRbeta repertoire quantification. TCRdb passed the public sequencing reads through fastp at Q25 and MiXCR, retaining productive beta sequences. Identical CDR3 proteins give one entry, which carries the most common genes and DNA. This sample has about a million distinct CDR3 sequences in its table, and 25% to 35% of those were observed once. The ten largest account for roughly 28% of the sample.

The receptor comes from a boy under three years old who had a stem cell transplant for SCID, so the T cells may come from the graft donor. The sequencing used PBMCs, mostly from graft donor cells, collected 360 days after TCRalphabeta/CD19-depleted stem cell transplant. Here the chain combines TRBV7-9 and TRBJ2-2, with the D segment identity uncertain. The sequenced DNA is TGTGCCAGCAGCTTAGGGCATGCCACCGGGGAGCTGTTTTTT. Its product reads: CASSLGHATGELFF. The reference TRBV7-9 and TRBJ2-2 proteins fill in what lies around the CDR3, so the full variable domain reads DTGVSQNPRHKITKRGQNVTFRCDPISEHNRLYWYRQTLGQGPEFLTYFQNEAQLEKSRLLSDRFSAERPKGSFSTLEIQRTEQGDSAMYLCASSLGHATGELFFGEGSRLTVL.